Listed below are T cell receptor beta chains from one sample, sequenced in a study of blood T cells in healthy people across ages. TCRdb itself ran the 5' RACE reads through MiXCR, one entry per CDR3 protein. This repertoire shows around 1,000,000 distinct CDR3 sequences, around two fifths found once; its top ten account for roughly 14%. The sequenced sample was blood. Receptors were obtained from a man aged 18 to 35 in good health. Both conserved end residues are part of each CDR3. D genes are given only for firm matches. Some rows have no size entry. The others give once, few or many, or a class for an expanded clone.

D gene: NA; J gene: TRBJ2-5; clone size: NA; V gene: TRBV7-2; CDR3 DNA: TGTGCCAGCAGCGTGATCAGGGAAGAGACCCAGTACTTC; CDR3 protein: CASSVIREETQYF
D gene: NA; J gene: TRBJ2-7; clone size: few; V gene: TRBV6-5; CDR3 DNA: TGTGCCAGCAGTTACGTGGCGAGGCTGATCTACGAGCAGTACTTC; CDR3 protein: CASSYVARLIYEQYF
D gene: NA; J gene: TRBJ2-1; clone size: NA; V gene: TRBV12-3/TRBV12-4; CDR3 DNA: TGTGCCAGCAGTTTAAGTGGAATGGGGTTGTCCTACAATGAGCAGTTCTTC; CDR3 protein: CASSLSGMGLSYNEQFF
D gene: NA; J gene: TRBJ1-5; clone size: NA; V gene: TRBV20-1; CDR3 DNA: TGCAGTGCTACCCATCGGCGGTCTCTCTATAGCAATCAGCCCCAGCATTTT; CDR3 protein: CSATHRRSLYSNQPQHF
D gene: TRBD1; J gene: TRBJ1-3; clone size: NA; V gene: TRBV27; CDR3 DNA: TGTGCCAGCAGCTCCGGGACAGTTGGAAACACCATATATTTT; CDR3 protein: CASSSGTVGNTIYF
D gene: TRBD1; J gene: TRBJ1-1; clone size: many; V gene: TRBV15; CDR3 DNA: TGTGCCACCAGCAGACAACAGGGGCCGAACACTGAAGCTTTCTTT; CDR3 protein: CATSRQQGPNTEAFF
D gene: TRBD2; J gene: TRBJ2-1; clone size: NA; V gene: TRBV2; CDR3 DNA: TGTGCCAGCAGCTTAAACGGGGGGAGCTCCTACAATGAACAGTTCTTC; CDR3 protein: CASSLNGGSSYNEQFF
D gene: NA; J gene: TRBJ1-4; clone size: many; V gene: TRBV9; CDR3 DNA: TGTGCCAGCAGCGTAGCACCAACTAATGAAAAACTGTTTTTT; CDR3 protein: CASSVAPTNEKLFF
D gene: NA; J gene: TRBJ2-1; clone size: NA; V gene: TRBV20-1; CDR3 DNA: TGCAGTGCAAGGGACCATCGGGAGACCCAGTTCTTC; CDR3 protein: CSARDHRETQFF
D gene: TRBD1; J gene: TRBJ2-4; clone size: few; V gene: TRBV12-3/TRBV12-4; CDR3 DNA: TGTGCCAGCAGTTTATCGGACAGGGCGGACATTCAGTACTTC; CDR3 protein: CASSLSDRADIQYF
D gene: NA; J gene: TRBJ1-2; clone size: NA; V gene: TRBV12-3/TRBV12-4; CDR3 DNA: TGTGCCAGCAGTTTTCGGGGCGCTGGCTATGGCTACACCTTC; CDR3 protein: CASSFRGAGYGYTF
D gene: NA; J gene: TRBJ1-2; clone size: few; V gene: TRBV5-1; CDR3 DNA: TGCGCCAGCAGCTTGCCCGGGGGCGGATACGGCTACACCTTC; CDR3 protein: CASSLPGGGYGYTF
D gene: NA; J gene: TRBJ1-1; clone size: NA; V gene: TRBV27; CDR3 DNA: TGTGCCAGCAGTTTAAGGGGAGACGGCACTGAAGCTTTCTTT; CDR3 protein: CASSLRGDGTEAFF
D gene: NA; J gene: TRBJ2-3; clone size: few; V gene: TRBV2; CDR3 DNA: TGTGCCAGCAGTGTGGGGAACACAGATACGCAGTATTTT; CDR3 protein: CASSVGNTDTQYF
D gene: NA; J gene: TRBJ1-2; clone size: few; V gene: TRBV10-3; CDR3 DNA: TGTGCCATCAACTTGCAGGGTGGAGGCGGCTACACCTTC; CDR3 protein: CAINLQGGGGYTF
D gene: NA; J gene: TRBJ2-1; clone size: NA; V gene: TRBV4-3; CDR3 DNA: TGCGCCAGCAGCCAAGACTGGGAGAGCGGAAGTGAGCAGTTCTTC; CDR3 protein: CASSQDWESGSEQFF
D gene: NA; J gene: TRBJ2-1; clone size: many; V gene: TRBV5-1; CDR3 DNA: TGCGCCAGCAGCTTGTATAACAATGAGCAGTTCTTC; CDR3 protein: CASSLYNNEQFF
D gene: NA; J gene: TRBJ2-7; clone size: few; V gene: TRBV24-1; CDR3 DNA: TGTGCCACCAGTGATGGGAGCTTTACAGGGAACGATGAGCAGTACTTC; CDR3 protein: CATSDGSFTGNDEQYF
D gene: NA; J gene: TRBJ2-5; clone size: few; V gene: TRBV12-3/TRBV12-4; CDR3 DNA: TGTGCCAGCAGTTCGAGCGGCAGAGAGACCCAGTACTTC; CDR3 protein: CASSSSGRETQYF
D gene: TRBD1; J gene: TRBJ2-5; clone size: few; V gene: TRBV6-5; CDR3 DNA: TGTGCCAGCAAGGGACAGGGACAAGAGACCCAGTACTTC; CDR3 protein: CASKGQGQETQYF
D gene: TRBD2; J gene: TRBJ2-5; clone size: NA; V gene: TRBV6-1; CDR3 DNA: TGTGCCAGCACCCCGGGACTAGCATACCAAGAGACCCAGTACTTC; CDR3 protein: CASTPGLAYQETQYF
D gene: NA; J gene: TRBJ1-1; clone size: once; V gene: TRBV20-1; CDR3 DNA: TGCAGTGCTAGTGCGGGGACTAAGGGGGCTGAAGCTTTCTTT; CDR3 protein: CSASAGTKGAEAFF
D gene: NA; J gene: TRBJ2-1; clone size: few; V gene: TRBV10-3; CDR3 DNA: TGTGCCATCAGTTATCGACAGACAGATACGTTCAATGAGCAGTTCTTC; CDR3 protein: CAISYRQTDTFNEQFF
D gene: NA; J gene: TRBJ1-1; clone size: NA; V gene: TRBV6-1; CDR3 DNA: TGTGCCAGCAGTGATATGTTGGGGACGGGGAACACTGAAGCTTTCTTT; CDR3 protein: CASSDMLGTGNTEAFF
D gene: NA; J gene: TRBJ2-1; clone size: NA; V gene: TRBV4-1; CDR3 DNA: TGCGCCAGCAGCCACCATTGGGCCCCGAAGGTCCCCTACAATGAGCAGTTCTTC; CDR3 protein: CASSHHWAPKVPYNEQFF
D gene: TRBD1; J gene: TRBJ2-1; clone size: many; V gene: TRBV29-1; CDR3 DNA: TGCAGCGTTGGACCAGGGGGCGAGTTCTTC; CDR3 protein: CSVGPGGEFF
D gene: NA; J gene: TRBJ2-3; clone size: NA; V gene: TRBV12-3/TRBV12-4; CDR3 DNA: TGTGCCAGCACCAGGATAAAGTCCACCCAAGATACGCAGTATTTT; CDR3 protein: CASTRIKSTQDTQYF